This T cell receptor beta chain emerged from a study of neoadjuvant nivolumab and ipilimumab in lung cancer. V gave up 1 base and J gave up 4 bases; unmatched junction bases: 5. The CDR3 is made up of 16 amino acids. CDR1 and CDR2 from the germline V gene are LNHNV and YYDKDF (reference sequence). Clones were sequenced by immunoSEQ multiplex PCR, and TCRdb holds only the in-frame ones, with some missing. This table has over 5,500 clones, approximately 65% appearing once. This clone was seen only a few times. Its antigen remains unknown. Whole-study findings and limits: Resected tumors had greater TCR richness and clonality than uninvolved lung. Only a single major-pathologic-response sample was available for clonality analysis.

The receptor comes from an adult with non-small cell lung cancer. The chain combines TRBV15 with TRBJ2-1; 9 nucleotides line up with TRBD2. Material: tumor tissue, obtained after neoadjuvant nivolumab, alone or with ipilimumab, at or shortly before surgery. The CDR3 spells CATSRARREGYNEQFF. CDR3 DNA sequence: TGTGCCACCAGCAGAGCCCGGCGGGAGGGGTACAATGAGCAGTTCTTC.